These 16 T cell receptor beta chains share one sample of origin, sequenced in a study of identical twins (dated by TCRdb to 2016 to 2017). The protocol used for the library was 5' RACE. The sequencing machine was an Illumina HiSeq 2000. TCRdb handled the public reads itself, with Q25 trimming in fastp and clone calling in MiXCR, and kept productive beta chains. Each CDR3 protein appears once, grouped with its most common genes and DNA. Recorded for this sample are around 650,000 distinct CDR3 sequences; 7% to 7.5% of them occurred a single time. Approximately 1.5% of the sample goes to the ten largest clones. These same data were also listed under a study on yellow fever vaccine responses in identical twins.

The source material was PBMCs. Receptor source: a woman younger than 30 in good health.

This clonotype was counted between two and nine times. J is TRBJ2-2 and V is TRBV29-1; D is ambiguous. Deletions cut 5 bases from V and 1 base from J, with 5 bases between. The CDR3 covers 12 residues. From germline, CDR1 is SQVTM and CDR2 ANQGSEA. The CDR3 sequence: CSVIRNTGELFF. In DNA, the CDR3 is TGCAGCGTTATCAGGAACACCGGGGAGCTGTTTTTT.

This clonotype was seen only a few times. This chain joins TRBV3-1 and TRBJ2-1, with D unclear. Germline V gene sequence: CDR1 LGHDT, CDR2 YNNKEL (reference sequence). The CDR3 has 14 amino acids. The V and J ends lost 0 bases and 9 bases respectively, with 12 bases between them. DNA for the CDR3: TGTGCCAGCAGCCAAGAATTAGAGTTCGGTGAGCAGTTCTTC. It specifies CASSQELEFGEQFF.

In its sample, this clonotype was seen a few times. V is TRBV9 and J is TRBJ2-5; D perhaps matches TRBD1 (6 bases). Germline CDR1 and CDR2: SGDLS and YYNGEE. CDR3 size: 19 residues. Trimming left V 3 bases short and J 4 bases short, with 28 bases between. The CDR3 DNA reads TGTGCCAGCAGCGCAAACCCCGGACTGGACGGCAAGGGGGTAGAGACCCAGTACTTC. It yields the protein CASSANPGLDGKGVETQYF.

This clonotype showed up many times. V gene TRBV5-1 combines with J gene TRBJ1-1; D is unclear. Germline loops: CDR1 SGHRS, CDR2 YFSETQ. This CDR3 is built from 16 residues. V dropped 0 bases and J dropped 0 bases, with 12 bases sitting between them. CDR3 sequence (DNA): TGCGCCAGCAGCTTGGCTGCACAGAGCATGAACACTGAAGCTTTCTTT. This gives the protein CASSLAAQSMNTEAFF.

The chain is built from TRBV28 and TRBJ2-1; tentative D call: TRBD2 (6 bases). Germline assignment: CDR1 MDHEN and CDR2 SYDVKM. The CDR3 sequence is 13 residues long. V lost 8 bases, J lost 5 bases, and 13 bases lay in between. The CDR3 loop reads CASERADNNEQFF. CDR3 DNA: TGTGCCAGCGAGCGGGCGGATAACAATGAGCAGTTCTTC.

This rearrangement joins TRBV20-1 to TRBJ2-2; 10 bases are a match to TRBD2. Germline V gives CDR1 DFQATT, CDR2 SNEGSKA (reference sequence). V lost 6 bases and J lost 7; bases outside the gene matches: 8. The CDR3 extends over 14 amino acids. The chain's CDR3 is CSATSGRAVGELFF. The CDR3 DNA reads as TGCAGTGCCACCAGCGGGAGGGCGGTCGGGGAGCTGTTTTTT.

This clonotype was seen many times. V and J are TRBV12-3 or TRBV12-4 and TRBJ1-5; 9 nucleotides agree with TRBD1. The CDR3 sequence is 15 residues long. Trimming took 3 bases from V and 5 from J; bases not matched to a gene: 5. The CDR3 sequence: CASSFHRGRYQPQHF. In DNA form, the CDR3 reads TGTGCCAGCAGTTTTCACAGGGGGCGGTATCAGCCCCAGCATTTT.

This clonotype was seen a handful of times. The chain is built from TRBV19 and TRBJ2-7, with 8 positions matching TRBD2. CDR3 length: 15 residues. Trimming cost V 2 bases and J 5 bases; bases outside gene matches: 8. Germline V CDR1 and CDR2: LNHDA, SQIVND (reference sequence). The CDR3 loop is CASSILGSGNHEQYF. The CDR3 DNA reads TGTGCCAGTAGTATACTTGGTAGCGGGAATCACGAGCAGTACTTC.

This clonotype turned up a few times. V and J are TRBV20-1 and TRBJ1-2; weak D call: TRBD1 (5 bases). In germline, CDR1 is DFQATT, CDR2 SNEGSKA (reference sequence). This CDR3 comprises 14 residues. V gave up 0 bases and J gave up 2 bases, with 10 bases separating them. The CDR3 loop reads CSARDPAGNYGYTF. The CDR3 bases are TGCAGTGCTAGAGATCCGGCAGGGAACTATGGCTACACCTTC.

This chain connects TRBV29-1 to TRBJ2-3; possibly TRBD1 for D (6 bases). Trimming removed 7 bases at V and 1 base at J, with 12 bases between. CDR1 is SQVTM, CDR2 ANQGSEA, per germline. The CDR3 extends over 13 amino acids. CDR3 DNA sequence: TGCAGCGCTGACAACAGGGGCACAGATACGCAGTATTTT. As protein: CSADNRGTDTQYF.

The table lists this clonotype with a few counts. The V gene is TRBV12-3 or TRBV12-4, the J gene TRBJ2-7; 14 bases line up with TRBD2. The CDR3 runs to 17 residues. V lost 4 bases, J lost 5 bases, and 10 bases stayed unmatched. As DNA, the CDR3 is TGTGCCAGCAGTTCCAGATGGACTAGCGGGAGGCCCCACGAGCAGTACTTC. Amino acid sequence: CASSSRWTSGRPHEQYF.

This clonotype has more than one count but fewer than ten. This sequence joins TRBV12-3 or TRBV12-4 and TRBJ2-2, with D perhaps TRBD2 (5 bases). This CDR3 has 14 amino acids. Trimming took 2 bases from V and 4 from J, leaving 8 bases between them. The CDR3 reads CASSLKAGTGELFF. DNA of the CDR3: TGTGCCAGCAGTTTAAAGGCGGGCACCGGGGAGCTGTTTTTT.

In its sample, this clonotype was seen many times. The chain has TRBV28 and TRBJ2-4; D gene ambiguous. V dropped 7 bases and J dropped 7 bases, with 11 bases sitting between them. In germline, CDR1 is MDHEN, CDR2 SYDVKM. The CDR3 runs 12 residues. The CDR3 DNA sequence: TGTGCCAGCACAGACTCGTGGAACATTCAGTACTTC. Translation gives CASTDSWNIQYF.

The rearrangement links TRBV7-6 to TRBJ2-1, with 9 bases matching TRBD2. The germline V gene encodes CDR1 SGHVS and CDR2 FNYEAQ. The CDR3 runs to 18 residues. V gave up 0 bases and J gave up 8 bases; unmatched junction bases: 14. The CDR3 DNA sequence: TGTGCCAGCAGCTTAGCCCCCGGGACTAGCACCCTTACAGATGAGCAGTTCTTC. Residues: CASSLAPGTSTLTDEQFF.

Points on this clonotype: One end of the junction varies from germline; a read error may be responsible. DNA of the CDR3: TGCGCCAGCAGCGCGGGGACAGGGCATGGAGAGACCCAGAACTTC. Translating gives CASSAGTGHGETQNF. The rearrangement uses TRBV5-1 and TRBJ2-5, with 9 bases identical to TRBD1. Germline-derived CDR1 and CDR2 are SGHRS and YFSETQ. This CDR3 comprises 15 residues.

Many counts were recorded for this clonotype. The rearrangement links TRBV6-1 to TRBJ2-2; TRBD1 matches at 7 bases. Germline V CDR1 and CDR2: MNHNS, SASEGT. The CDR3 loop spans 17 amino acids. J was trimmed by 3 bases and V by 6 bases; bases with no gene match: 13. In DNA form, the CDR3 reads TGTGCCAGCAGCCCCCCTCCCTTGACAGGGTACACCGGGGAGCTGTTTTTT. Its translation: CASSPPPLTGYTGELFF.